These 2 T cell receptor beta chains were sequenced from one sample in a study of circulating CD8 cells and anti-PD-1 response in melanoma (dated by TCRdb to 2019 to 2021). Using a BD FACSAria II cell sorter, four subsets defined by PD-1 and/or TIGIT were sorted from live CD3+CD8+TCRalphabeta+ cells. Data came from a NextSeq 500. The QIAseq Immune Repertoire RNA Library Kit, Human TCR Panel, was used to prepare TCR libraries from about 16 ng of total RNA. The public reads were reanalyzed by TCRdb: fastp trimming at Q25, MiXCR alignment, in-frame beta chains only. Rows with one shared CDR3 protein collapse into an entry with the most common genes and DNA. The sample data list about 250 distinct CDR3 sequences, and less than 9.5% of these were observed just once. The ten most abundant clones make up 20% to 25% of the sample. The source material was CD8+ T cells from PBMCs, sampled at baseline or after one month of anti-PD-1 therapy (not recorded which). The receptor source for this set is a human donor with melanoma.

This clonotype is large in the sample. This chain links TRBV7-2 with TRBJ2-7; the match to TRBD1 covers 8 bases. V trimming: 5 bases; J trimming: 4 bases; junction bases outside the gene matches: 7. CDR1 and CDR2 from the germline V gene are SGHTA and FQGNSA. This CDR3 spans 14 amino acids. DNA of the CDR3: TGTGCCAGCAGCCCTCGACAGGGGTGGTACGAGCAGTACTTC. Amino acid sequence: CASSPRQGWYEQYF.

Notes on this clonotype: The conserved phenylalanine or tryptophan normally closing the CDR3 is absent here, so this likely arose from a read error. This chain uses TRBV12-3 or TRBV12-4 with TRBJ1-1; D might be TRBD1 (6 bases). The V gene lost 6 bases and the J gene lost 10 bases, with 21 bases spanning the gap. The CDR3 contains 14 residues. In nucleotides, the CDR3 is TGTGCCAGCAGACCAAACAGGGAAGATCGGGCAGCTTTCTCT. This gives the protein CASRPNREDRAAFS.